This T cell receptor beta chain was observed in a study of monozygotic twins with inflammatory bowel disease. General study findings and limits: IBD patients carried less diverse TCRbeta repertoires (inverse Simpson) than healthy co-twins. Twins with IBD had fewer clonotypes in common with others than healthy twins, particularly during disease activity.

The template-switching step introduced UMIs that carried a 6-nucleotide sample barcode. TCRdb re-analyzed the 5' RACE reads; it lists each CDR3 protein once, without DNA. Its table records about 170,000 distinct CDR3 sequences. Turning to this clonotype: Its antigen is unidentified.

CDR1 and CDR2 (germline): GTSNPN, SVGIG (reference sequence). The CDR3 totals 13 residues. Whole blood without T cell sorting served as the source of isolated total RNA. The sequenced sample consisted of blood. The source of this sequence is a human donor with ulcerative colitis or Crohn's disease, or a healthy co-twin of an affected twin (not recorded which). The chain has TRBV30 and TRBJ1-3; TCRdb outputs TRBD1, but without DNA this stays unchecked. CDR3: CAWRGTARNTIYF.